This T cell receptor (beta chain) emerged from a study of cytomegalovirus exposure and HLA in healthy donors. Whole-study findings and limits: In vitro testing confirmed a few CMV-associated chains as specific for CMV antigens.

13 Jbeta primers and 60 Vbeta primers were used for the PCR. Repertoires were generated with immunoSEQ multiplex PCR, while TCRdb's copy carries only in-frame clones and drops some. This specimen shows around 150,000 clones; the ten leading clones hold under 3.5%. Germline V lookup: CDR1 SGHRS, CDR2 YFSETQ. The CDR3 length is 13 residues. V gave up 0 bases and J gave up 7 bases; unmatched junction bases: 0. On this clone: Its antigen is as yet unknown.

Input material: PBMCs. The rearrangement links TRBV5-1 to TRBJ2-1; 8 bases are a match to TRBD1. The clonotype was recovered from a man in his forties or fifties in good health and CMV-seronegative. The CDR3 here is CASSLGQGNEQFF. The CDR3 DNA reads TGCGCCAGCAGCTTGGGACAGGGGAATGAGCAGTTCTTC.